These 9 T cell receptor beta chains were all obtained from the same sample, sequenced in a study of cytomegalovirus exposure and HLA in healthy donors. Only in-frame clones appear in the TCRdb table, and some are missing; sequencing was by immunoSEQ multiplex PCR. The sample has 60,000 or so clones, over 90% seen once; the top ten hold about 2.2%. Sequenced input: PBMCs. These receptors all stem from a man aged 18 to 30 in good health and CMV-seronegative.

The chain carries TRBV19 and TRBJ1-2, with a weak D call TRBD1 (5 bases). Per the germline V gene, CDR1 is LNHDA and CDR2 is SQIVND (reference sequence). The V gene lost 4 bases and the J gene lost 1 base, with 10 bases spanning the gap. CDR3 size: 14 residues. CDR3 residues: CASSTQGVNYGYTF. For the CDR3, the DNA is TGTGCCAGTAGTACCCAAGGGGTTAACTATGGCTACACCTTC.

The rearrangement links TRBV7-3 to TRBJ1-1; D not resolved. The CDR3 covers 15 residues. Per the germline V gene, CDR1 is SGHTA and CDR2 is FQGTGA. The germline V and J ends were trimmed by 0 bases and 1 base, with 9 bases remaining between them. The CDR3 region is CASSLTLQTNTEAFF. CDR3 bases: TGTGCCAGCAGCTTAACCCTACAGACGAACACTGAAGCTTTCTTT.

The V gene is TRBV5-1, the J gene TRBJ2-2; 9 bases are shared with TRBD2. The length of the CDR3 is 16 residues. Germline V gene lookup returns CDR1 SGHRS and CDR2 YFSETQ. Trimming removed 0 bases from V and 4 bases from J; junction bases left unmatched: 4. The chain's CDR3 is CASSLEGLAITGELFF. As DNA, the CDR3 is TGCGCCAGCAGCTTGGAGGGACTAGCAATCACCGGGGAGCTGTTTTTT. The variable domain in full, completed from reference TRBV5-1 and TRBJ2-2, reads KAGVTQTPRYLIKTRGQQVTLSCSPISGHRSVSWYQQTPGQGLQFLFEYFSETQRNKGNFPGRFSGRQFSNSRSEMNVSTLELGDSALYLCASSLEGLAITGELFFGEGSRLTVL.

The CDR3 reads CASSAHLNTEAFF. DNA of the CDR3: TGTGCCAGCAGCGCCCACTTGAACACTGAAGCTTTCTTT. The rearrangement links TRBV11-3 to TRBJ1-1, with D uncertain. Germline V lookup: CDR1 SGHNT, CDR2 YENEEA. Trimming pared 5 bases from V and 0 bases from J, leaving 7 bases between. The CDR3 covers 13 residues.

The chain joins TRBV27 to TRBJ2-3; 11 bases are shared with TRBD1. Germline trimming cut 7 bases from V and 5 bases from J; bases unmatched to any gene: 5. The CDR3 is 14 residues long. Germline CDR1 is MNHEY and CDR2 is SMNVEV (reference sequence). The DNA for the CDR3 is TGTGCCAGCACCCCGGACAGGGGGCGAGATACGCAGTATTTT. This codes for CASTPDRGRDTQYF.

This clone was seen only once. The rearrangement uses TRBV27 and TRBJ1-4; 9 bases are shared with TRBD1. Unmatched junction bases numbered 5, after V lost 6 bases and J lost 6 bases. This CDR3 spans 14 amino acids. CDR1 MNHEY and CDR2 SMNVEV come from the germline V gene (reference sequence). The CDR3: CASRTTGGYEKLFF. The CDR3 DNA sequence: TGTGCCAGCAGGACAACAGGGGGCTATGAAAAACTGTTTTTT.

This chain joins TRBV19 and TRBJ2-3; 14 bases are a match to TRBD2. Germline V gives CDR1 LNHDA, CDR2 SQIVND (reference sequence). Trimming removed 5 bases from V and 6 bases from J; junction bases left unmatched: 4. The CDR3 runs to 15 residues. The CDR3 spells CASSPRLAGGDTQYF. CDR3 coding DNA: TGTGCCAGTAGTCCGAGACTAGCGGGAGGGGATACGCAGTATTTT.

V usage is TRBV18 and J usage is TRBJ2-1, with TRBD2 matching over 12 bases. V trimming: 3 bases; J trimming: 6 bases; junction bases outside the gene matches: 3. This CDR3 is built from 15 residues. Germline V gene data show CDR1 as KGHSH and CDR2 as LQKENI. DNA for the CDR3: TGTGCCAGCTCACCGCTAGCGGGAGGGGGCAATGAGCAGTTCTTC. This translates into CASSPLAGGGNEQFF.

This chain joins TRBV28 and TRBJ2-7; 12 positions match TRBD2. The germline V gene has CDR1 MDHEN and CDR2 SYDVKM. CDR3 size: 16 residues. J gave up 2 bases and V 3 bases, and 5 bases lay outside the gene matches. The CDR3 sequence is CASSLSRLAGAYEQYF. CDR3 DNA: TGTGCCAGCAGTTTGTCCCGACTAGCGGGGGCCTACGAGCAGTACTTC.